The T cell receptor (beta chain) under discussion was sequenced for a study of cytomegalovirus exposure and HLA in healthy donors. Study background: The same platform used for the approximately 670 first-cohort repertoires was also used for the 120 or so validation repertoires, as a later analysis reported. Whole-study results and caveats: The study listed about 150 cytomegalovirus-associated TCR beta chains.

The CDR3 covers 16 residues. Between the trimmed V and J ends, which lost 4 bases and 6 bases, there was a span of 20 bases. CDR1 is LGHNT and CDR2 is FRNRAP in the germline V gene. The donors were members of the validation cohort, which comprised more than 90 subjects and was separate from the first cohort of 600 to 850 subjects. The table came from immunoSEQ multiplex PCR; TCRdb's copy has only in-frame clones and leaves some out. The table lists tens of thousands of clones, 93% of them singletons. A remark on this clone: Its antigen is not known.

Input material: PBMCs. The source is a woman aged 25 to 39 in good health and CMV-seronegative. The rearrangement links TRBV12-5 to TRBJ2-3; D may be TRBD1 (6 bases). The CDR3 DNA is TGTGCTAGTGGTTCCACGGGACAATGGGACAAGGATACGCAGTATTTT. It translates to CASGSTGQWDKDTQYF.